These T cell receptor beta chains were read from a single sample in a study of human T cells and chemical hapten exposure. TCRdb independently ran MiXCR on the RACE reads; one entry per CDR3 protein. The data hold about 350,000 distinct CDR3 sequences, with about 5% observed a single time. The sample consisted of whole blood, taken in connection with sensitization to the hapten diphenylcyclopropenone (DPC). The source of these receptors is a woman under 30 with alopecia areata. Some clones in this sample may be carry-over from other donors' samples. The CDR3 runs from the conserved cysteine through the conserved F or W. The order of the fields is V gene, clone size, J gene, D gene, CDR3 protein, CDR3 DNA. D genes are given only for firm matches. Clone size is shown for a subset of rows, as once, few, many or a class of expanded clone.

>TRBV5-6|-|TRBJ1-1|-
CASSLWGLKAEAFF
TGTGCCAGCAGCTTGTGGGGATTAAAAGCTGAAGCTTTCTTT
>TRBV18|many|TRBJ1-1|-
CASSQEGGANTEAFF
TGTGCCAGCTCACAGGAGGGAGGGGCAAACACTGAAGCTTTCTTT
>TRBV5-1|few|TRBJ2-2|TRBD1
CASSLVGQGNTGELFF
TGCGCCAGCAGCTTGGTGGGACAGGGGAACACCGGGGAGCTGTTTTTT
>TRBV20-1|few|TRBJ1-2|-
CSANPKDRSYGYTF
TGCAGTGCCAACCCAAAAGACAGGAGCTATGGCTACACCTTC
>TRBV12-3/TRBV12-4|many|TRBJ2-7|-
CASSSTGPNSYEQYF
TGTGCCAGCAGTTCGACCGGGCCGAACTCCTACGAGCAGTACTTC
>TRBV9|-|TRBJ2-7|TRBD1
CASSGRDRAYEQYF
TGTGCCAGCAGCGGCCGGGACAGGGCCTACGAGCAGTACTTC
>TRBV11-1|-|TRBJ2-7|TRBD1
CASSFRDSAFYEQYF
TGTGCCAGCAGCTTCCGGGACAGCGCCTTTTACGAGCAGTACTTC
>TRBV7-9|many|TRBJ2-5|TRBD2
CASSPLAGATTNQYF
TGTGCCAGCAGCCCTCTAGCGGGGGCCACCACCAACCAGTACTTC
>TRBV6-2/TRBV6-3|few|TRBJ2-3|-
CASSATTDTQYF
TGTGCCAGCAGTGCGACGACAGATACGCAGTATTTT
>TRBV5-1|-|TRBJ1-1|TRBD1
CASSFRQGANTEAFF
TGCGCCAGCAGCTTCCGACAGGGGGCGAACACTGAAGCTTTCTTT
>TRBV6-2/TRBV6-3|-|TRBJ2-3|TRBD2
CASSYSAGVDTQYF
TGTGCCAGCAGTTACTCAGCGGGGGTAGATACGCAGTATTTT
>TRBV11-2|-|TRBJ2-7|TRBD1
CASSLVRQGVRTYEQYF
TGTGCCAGCAGCCTAGTACGACAGGGGGTAAGGACCTACGAGCAGTACTTC
>TRBV20-1|many|TRBJ1-5|-
CSARGQGGQPQHF
TGCAGTGCTAGAGGGCAGGGCGGACAGCCCCAGCATTTT
>TRBV7-9|-|TRBJ2-3|-
CASSLYDSDTQYF
TGTGCCAGCAGCTTATACGACTCAGATACGCAGTATTTT
>TRBV11-3|-|TRBJ1-6|-
CASSLSLDSPLHF
TGTGCCAGCAGCTTAAGTTTGGATTCACCCCTCCACTTT
>TRBV30|-|TRBJ1-5|-
CAWDQNSNQPQHF
TGTGCCTGGGATCAGAATAGCAATCAGCCCCAGCATTTT
>TRBV29-1|few|TRBJ1-2|TRBD1
CSVAGQHYGYTF
TGCAGCGTTGCGGGACAGCACTATGGCTACACCTTC
>TRBV6-1|many|TRBJ1-1|-
CASSEVADTEAFF
TGTGCCAGCAGTGAAGTCGCGGACACTGAAGCTTTCTTT